There are a few counts of the clone carrying this TCR beta chain. The sample belongs to a study of OX40 agonist ivuxolimab in advanced cancers. About the research overall: Patient treatment consisted of intravenous ivuxolimab administration every 2 weeks at 0.01 to 10 mg/kg. There were three patients with partial responses, one having hepatocellular carcinoma and two cutaneous melanoma. Recorded diagnoses for dose-escalation patients were hepatocellular carcinoma, melanoma, renal cell or head and neck cancer.

Produced via immunoSEQ multiplex PCR; TCRdb's table is partial and in-frame only. This sample carries tens of thousands of clones, roughly 90% of them seen once, and the ten largest clones take around 0.5%. V shed 6 bases and J 7 bases; nucleotides not matched to a gene: 11. CDR3 size: 16 residues. In germline, CDR1 is LNHDA, CDR2 SQIVND (reference sequence). The receptor's source is an adult with an advanced solid tumor such as melanoma, head and neck, liver or kidney cancer. Sequencing was performed on CD4+ or CD8+ T cells sorted from blood, taken in a trial of the OX40 agonist ivuxolimab. The rearrangement uses TRBV19 and TRBJ1-5, with 11 bases identical to TRBD1. CDR3 DNA sequence: TGTGCCAGTAGCATCTTCCCGGGACAGGGGGGACAGCCCCAGCATTTT. It is translated as CASSIFPGQGGQPQHF. Together with reference TRBV19 and TRBJ1-5, the CDR3 gives the full variable domain: DGGITQSPKYLFRKEGQNVTLSCEQNLNHDAMYWYRQDPGQGLRLIYYSQIVNDFQKGDIAEGYSVSREKKESFPLTVTSAQKNPTAFYLCASSIFPGQGGQPQHFGDGTRLSIL.